The 20 T cell receptor beta chains given below trace back to one sample, sequenced in a study of T cells expressing NK-cell markers. TCRdb reprocessed the 5' RACE reads, keeping one entry per CDR3 protein, no DNA. This sample's table reports over 350,000 distinct CDR3 sequences. Sequencing input: blood T cells: a sorted CD56 or NKG2C T cell subset, CD4+ or CD8+ T cells, or bulk PBMC T cells (not recorded which). The receptors derive from a woman in her forties or fifties in good health.

This chain links TRBV20-1 with TRBJ2-3; TCRdb calls TRBD1, which cannot be checked without DNA. Germline-derived CDR1 and CDR2 are DFQATT and SNEGSKA (reference sequence). CDR3 length: 16 amino acids. This CDR3 reads CSATPLRRLNTDTQYF.

This chain joins TRBV4-1 and TRBJ2-3; there is no DNA to check the TCRdb D call of TRBD1. Germline V gives CDR1 MGHRA, CDR2 YSYEKL. This CDR3 spans 12 amino acids. CDR3 sequence reads: CASSHSGETQYF.

The chain carries TRBV10-2 and TRBJ2-2; checking the TCRdb D call of TRBD1 is not possible without DNA. The length of the CDR3 is 19 residues. Germline lookup yields CDR1 WSHSY and CDR2 SAAADI. The CDR3 sequence is CASSERRIGRGLGTGELFF.

This chain connects TRBV3-1 to TRBJ2-3. The germline gives CDR1 LGHDT, CDR2 YNNKEL (reference sequence). CDR3 length: 15 residues. The CDR3 sequence: CASSQSFPSTDTQYF.

The V gene is TRBV6-1, the J gene TRBJ1-5; TCRdb's assignment of TRBD1 cannot be checked, as there is no DNA. CDR3 length equals 14 residues. The germline gives CDR1 MNHNS, CDR2 SASEGT. The CDR3 sequence is CASASGGAVQPQHF.

This chain links TRBV3-1 with TRBJ2-5. The V gene's germline CDR1 is LGHDT and CDR2 YNNKEL (reference sequence). The CDR3 contains 13 residues. The CDR3 sequence is CASSQDASRTQYF.

This chain's CDR3 is CSAKRRREVFDEQYF. The rearrangement links TRBV20-1 to TRBJ2-7; TCRdb reports TRBD2, a call that lacks DNA to check it against. In germline, CDR1 is DFQATT, CDR2 SNEGSKA (reference sequence). This CDR3 has 15 amino acids.

CDR3 protein: CASEGETQETQYF. The chain carries TRBV3-1 and TRBJ2-5; TCRdb outputs TRBD2, but without DNA this stays unchecked. CDR1 and CDR2 from the germline V gene are LGHDT and YNNKEL (reference sequence). The CDR3 is 13 residues long.

The chain combines TRBV7-8 with TRBJ2-2. Germline-derived CDR1 and CDR2 are SGHVS and FQNEAQ. The length of the CDR3 is 13 residues. The CDR3: CASKAKRGGELFF.

The chain combines TRBV6-5 with TRBJ2-1; TCRdb's D call of TRBD1 is untestable without DNA. Germline CDR1 MNHEY, CDR2 SVGAGI. The CDR3 has 15 residues. CDR3 region: CASSYPGRAPGEQFF.

The rearrangement links TRBV29-1 to TRBJ2-5. The CDR3 length is 13 residues. Germline values: CDR1 SQVTM, CDR2 ANQGSEA. This CDR3 is CSVVPDPQETQYF.

The chain joins TRBV5-6 to TRBJ2-7. CDR3 length: 11 amino acids. The germline gives CDR1 SGHDT, CDR2 YYEEEE. The CDR3 sequence is CASNSLDEQYF.

The V and J genes are TRBV9 and TRBJ2-1. The CDR3 length is 16 residues. Germline V CDR1 and CDR2: SGDLS, YYNGEE. The CDR3 sequence is CASSLRLAGGQNEQFF.

This chain uses TRBV20-1 with TRBJ2-5; with no DNA, the TCRdb D assignment of TRBD2 cannot be verified. Germline V CDR1 and CDR2: DFQATT, SNEGSKA (reference sequence). This CDR3 comprises 16 residues. This CDR3 is CSARPLLAGGLSAQYF.

The rearrangement links TRBV12-3 or TRBV12-4 to TRBJ2-3; with no DNA, the TCRdb D assignment of TRBD2 cannot be verified. The CDR3 extends over 15 amino acids. The CDR3 is CASNTGTLITDTQYF.

The chain couples TRBV18 to TRBJ2-1; TCRdb gives TRBD1 as the D gene, but with no DNA this cannot be confirmed. In germline, CDR1 is KGHSH, CDR2 LQKENI. The CDR3 contains 12 residues. CDR3 protein: CASSPGTGEQFF.

The rearrangement uses TRBV29-1 and TRBJ2-5; the TCRdb call, TRBD2, lacks DNA for checking. The CDR3 runs 16 residues. From germline, CDR1 is SQVTM and CDR2 ANQGSEA. The CDR3 sequence is CSVEATSGTQQETQYF.

The CDR3: CASSPQGESYNEQFF. This chain connects TRBV14 to TRBJ2-1; lacking DNA, the TRBD1 call made by TCRdb goes unchecked. CDR3 length equals 15 residues. In germline, CDR1 is SGHDN, CDR2 FVKESK.

This rearrangement joins TRBV24-1 to TRBJ2-5; TCRdb's assignment of TRBD1 cannot be checked, as there is no DNA. The CDR3 runs 15 residues. Germline V gene data show CDR1 as KGHDR and CDR2 as SFDVKD. The CDR3 loop reads CATSPRQGTQETQYF.

The chain has TRBV3-1 and TRBJ2-1; TCRdb gives TRBD1 as the D gene, but with no DNA this cannot be confirmed. The CDR3 is 16 amino acids. CDR1 is LGHDT, CDR2 YNNKEL, per germline (reference sequence). The CDR3 sequence: CASSQDFLAEGREQFF.